A single sample gave rise to the 7 T cell receptor beta chains below, sequenced in a study of T-cell reconstitution after alpha-beta-depleted transplantation in children. Unique molecular identifiers were incorporated during preparation of the TCRbeta library. MiXCR, run by TCRdb on the PCR reads, gives a single entry per CDR3 protein. The sample yields approximately 130,000 distinct CDR3 sequences, about 9.9% seen once. Sequencing used PBMCs, mostly from graft donor cells, obtained 180 days after TCRalphabeta/CD19-depleted stem cell transplant. Receptors were obtained from a girl under three years old who had a stem cell transplant for combined immunodeficiency, so the T cells may come from the graft donor.

This clonotype has just a few counts. J is TRBJ2-5 and V is TRBV4-3, with TRBD2 identical over 8 bases. The CDR3 contains 16 residues. Germline V lookup: CDR1 LGHNA, CDR2 YSLEER. Trimming took 1 base from V and 5 from J; bases not matched to a gene: 9. The CDR3 reads CASSQGQAGAPETQYF. CDR3 nucleotides: TGCGCCAGCAGCCAAGGACAAGCGGGGGCCCCGGAGACCCAGTACTTC.

This clonotype was observed a handful of times. V is TRBV5-6 and J is TRBJ2-4; 7 positions agree with TRBD2. Germline CDR1 and CDR2: SGHDT and YYEEEE. CDR3 length: 16 residues. With V trimmed by 4 bases and J by 7 bases, 14 bases remained unmatched. The CDR3 protein is CASSPLGGEIGNIQYF. CDR3 sequence (DNA): TGTGCCAGCAGCCCCCTGGGGGGGGAGATCGGGAACATTCAGTACTTC.

The V and J genes are TRBV6-5 and TRBJ2-7; tentative D call: TRBD1 (6 bases). The CDR3 runs to 14 residues. Trimming cost V 2 bases and J 3 bases, with 11 bases left between them. CDR1 MNHEY and CDR2 SVGAGI come from the germline V gene. In DNA form, the CDR3 reads TGTGCCAGCAGTTACCAACAGGGCCTCTACGAGCAGTACTTC. This translates into CASSYQQGLYEQYF.

This clonotype was observed at least ten times. V is TRBV7-9 and J is TRBJ2-7; TRBD2 might be the D (6 bases). The CDR3 contains 14 residues. Per germline, CDR1 SEHNR and CDR2 FQNEAQ (reference sequence). V was cut by 1 base and J by 1 base, with 8 bases left in between. The CDR3 here is CASSLVADSYEQYF. CDR3 coding DNA: TGTGCCAGCAGCTTAGTAGCGGATTCCTACGAGCAGTACTTC.

At least ten counts were recorded for this clonotype. The rearrangement uses TRBV12-3 or TRBV12-4 and TRBJ2-7; 12 bases fit TRBD2. After removal of 3 bases from V and 3 bases from J, the junction contained 6 bases not matched to a gene. This CDR3 is 16 amino acids long. This CDR3 reads CASSFRLAGENYEQYF. The CDR3 DNA sequence: TGTGCCAGCAGTTTTCGACTAGCGGGAGAAAACTACGAGCAGTACTTC.

CDR3: CASSLVRRLDEQYF. In DNA form, the CDR3 reads TGCGCCAGCAGCTTGGTAAGACGATTGGACGAGCAGTACTTC. The J gene is TRBJ2-7, the V gene TRBV5-1; D unresolved. Trimming stripped 0 bases from V and 5 bases from J, with 12 bases between. The germline V gene encodes CDR1 SGHRS and CDR2 YFSETQ. This CDR3 is built from 14 residues.

This clonotype appeared many times. The chain uses TRBV7-8 and TRBJ2-3; D ambiguous. V lost 1 base and J lost 2, with 10 bases in between. CDR1 SGHVS and CDR2 FQNEAQ come from the germline V gene. The CDR3 spans 15 residues. The CDR3 spells CASSLDYYHTDTQYF. DNA of the CDR3: TGTGCCAGCAGCTTAGATTATTACCACACAGATACGCAGTATTTT.